In its sample, the clone carrying this T cell receptor beta chain was seen many times. Its antigen remains unknown. The data are from a study of T cells in Graves' hyperthyroidism and ophthalmopathy. Study results and limitations: With a median lead of approximately 6.4 months before onset, the model predicted ophthalmopathy.

It was uncontrolled infection, other autoimmune disease, pregnancy or lactation that excluded patients. Clinical symptoms, serum thyroxine and TRAb, thyroid ultrasound and orbital computed tomography together formed the diagnostic basis. Using roughly 9.4 ml of fresh peripheral blood, PBMCs were prepared. Trimming shortened V by 0 bases and J by 0 bases, and 9 bases separated the two germline ends. The CDR3 sequence is 17 residues long. Looked up from germline, CDR1 is MNHNY and CDR2 is SVGAGI (reference sequence). The source material, RNA transcripts, was used to amplify TCR beta CDR3 regions. The primer set for the first-round RT-PCR of the TCR CDR3 was HTBI. Each CDR3 protein gets one entry after TCRdb re-called the multiplex PCR reads with MiXCR. Of around 240,000 distinct CDR3 sequences in the sample, 13% to 15% were seen once.

The sample taken for sequencing was blood. J is TRBJ2-6 and V is TRBV6-6; no clear D gene. The TCR comes from a woman between 35 and 50 years old with Graves' hyperthyroidism that later progressed to Graves' ophthalmopathy. CDR3 in DNA: TGTGCCAGCAGTTACTCCGCCGTAAGCTCTGGGGCCAACGTCCTGACTTTC. Translating it yields CASSYSAVSSGANVLTF.